The present T cell receptor (beta chain) was sequenced within a study of T cell changes during pregnancy in multiple sclerosis. This table comes from immunoSEQ multiplex PCR, and its TCRdb copy is limited to in-frame clones, with some not included. The table shows under 60,000 clones, with about nine tenths occurring only once. The sequence was obtained from a female donor with multiple sclerosis, enrolled in a pregnancy study. The material was CD4+ T cells from peripheral blood mononuclear cells, obtained after pregnancy.

CDR3: CASSFGQGEGGYTF. The CDR3 region has the DNA TGTGCCAGCAGTTTTGGACAGGGGGAGGGTGGCTACACCTTC. The chain couples TRBV27 to TRBJ1-2; TRBD1 agrees at 10 bases. The J segment lost 7 bases and the V segment lost 3 bases, leaving 5 bases of the junction unmatched. CDR3 size: 14 residues. Germline V lookup: CDR1 MNHEY, CDR2 SMNVEV (reference sequence).